A single sample is the source of the 3 T cell receptor beta chains below, sequenced in a study of blood T cell repertoires in COVID-19. Profiled with immunoSEQ multiplex PCR; TCRdb holds only in-frame clones, not every one. Among 150,000 to 200,000 clones, 65% to 85% were seen once, and the ten largest hold 4.5% to 6.5%. Sequenced: peripheral blood. These receptor sequences come from a woman aged 25 to 45 with acute or convalescent COVID-19.

In nucleotides, the CDR3 is TGTGCCAGCAACTCCCCACTAGTGCTCGGGAGGTACGAGCAGTACTTC. Amino acids: CASNSPLVLGRYEQYF. This chain uses TRBV28 with TRBJ2-7, with 7 bases identical to TRBD2. The CDR3 runs 16 residues. Per the germline V gene, CDR1 is MDHEN and CDR2 is SYDVKM. Trimming took 7 bases from V and 4 from J; bases not matched to a gene: 16. The variable domain in full, completed from reference TRBV28 and TRBJ2-7, reads DVKVTQSSRYLVKRTGEKVFLECVQDMDHENMFWYRQDPGLGLRLIYFSYDVKMKEKGDIPEGYSVSREKKERFSLILESASTNQTSMYLCASNSPLVLGRYEQYFGPGTRLTVT.

This chain connects TRBV30 to TRBJ1-6; 10 positions match TRBD1. The length of the CDR3 is 13 residues. Germline V gene lookup returns CDR1 GTSNPN and CDR2 SVGIG (reference sequence). With 4 bases clipped from V and 9 bases from J, the junction kept 3 bases outside the gene matches. The CDR3 bases are TGTGCCTGGACGACAGGGGGCGGTTCACCCCTCCACTTT. Encoded protein: CAWTTGGGSPLHF. The whole variable domain, filled in from reference TRBV30 and TRBJ1-6, reads SQTIHQWPATLVQPVGSPLSLECTVEGTSNPNLYWYRQAAGRGLQLLFYSVGIGQISSEVPQNLSASRPQDRQFILSSKKLLLSDSGFYLCAWTTGGGSPLHFGNGTRLTVT.

This chain links TRBV4-1 with TRBJ1-6, with D perhaps TRBD1 (5 bases). V lost 4 bases, J lost 9 bases, and 19 bases lay in between. This CDR3 region has 16 residues. Germline V gene sequence: CDR1 MGHRA, CDR2 YSYEKL. CDR3: CASSLLDTGGGSPLHF. CDR3 DNA sequence: TGCGCCAGCAGCCTCCTGGATACCGGGGGGGGTTCACCCCTCCACTTT.